The clone carrying this T cell receptor beta chain has more than one count but fewer than ten. CDR3 length: 15 residues. CDR1 and CDR2 from the germline V gene are LGHNA and YSLEER. The ends lost 3 bases at V and 2 bases at J; junction bases unmatched: 7. The data originate from a study of blood T cell repertoires in COVID-19. Study at large: T cells, B-cell-depleted T cells, or PBMCs provided the cDNA or gDNA that served as material.

Authors' methods: Estimation of nucleated cell counts was performed using reference gene primer amplification. Profiling relied on immunoSEQ multiplex PCR, and the TCRdb table lists in-frame clones only, not all of them. V and J calls and clone size come straight from that table; D and trimming were deduced from the DNA. Here the sample spans some 150,000 clones, more than 80% being singletons. The receptor comes from a human donor in a cohort sampled during active COVID-19. The chain recombines TRBV4-3 with TRBJ2-7, with 7 bases that match TRBD1. Source material: peripheral blood. The CDR3 loop reads CASSQGQRGPYEQYF. The CDR3 coding sequence is TGCGCCAGCAGCCAGGGACAGCGAGGTCCCTACGAGCAGTACTTC.